Here is one T cell receptor (beta chain) with its context. Its antigen is not identified. An end of the junction does not agree with germline; a read error may underlie this. CDR1 SEHNR and CDR2 FQNEAQ come from the germline V gene (reference sequence). The CDR3 length is 15 residues. Total RNA (roughly 0.45 ug) served as template for TCR beta cDNA synthesis primed by a constant-region primer. Investigators got TCR beta libraries out of three nested multiplex PCR rounds, done with slightly modified ARM-PCR. A C-beta reverse primer was combined with TRBV1-TRBV30 forward primers in the first two PCR rounds, and each round had around 11 cycles. TCRdb called the multiplex PCR reads again in MiXCR, with one record for every CDR3 protein. The sample lists about 330,000 distinct CDR3 sequences, around three fifths occurring once. The data belong to a study of tumor-infiltrating lymphocytes in primary liver carcinoma. Regarding the study as a whole: Bulk, unsorted sampling meant CD4+ and CD8+ repertoires went uncompared. Tumor tissue displayed a significantly greater top-250-clone fraction than blood (p = 0.039).

Extraction also yielded germline DNA, while blood RNA was obtained from unsorted whole blood. Treatment-naive at the time, the patients had chronic HBV infection. Collected before surgery were about 4.3 milliliters of peripheral blood. The J gene is TRBJ1-3, the V gene TRBV7-9; D is uncertain. Sequenced sample: peripheral blood. This TCR was recovered from a man in his forties with primary liver carcinoma and hepatitis B virus infection. The CDR3 coding sequence is TGCGCCAGCAGCTTAACAGTCCCGGATGGAAACACCATATATTTT. It codes for CASSLTVPDGNTIYF.